These 3 T cell receptor beta chains share one sample of origin, sequenced in a study of shared clonotypes between healthy human individuals. The protocol was immunoSEQ multiplex PCR, while the TCRdb copy is restricted to in-frame clones and leaves out a portion. The table has approximately 700,000 clones, around three quarters seen once. Sequenced: memory CD4+ T cells sorted from blood. The subset was: CD45RA-negative fraction. The receptor source for this set is a woman younger than 45 in good health.

The rearrangement links TRBV6-5 to TRBJ1-5; 7 nucleotides align to TRBD1. Trimming took 6 bases from V and 6 from J; bases not matched to a gene: 11. Per the germline V gene, CDR1 is MNHEY and CDR2 is SVGAGI. This CDR3 spans 15 amino acids. In DNA form, the CDR3 reads TGTGCCAGCAGAAGTGCCGGGACAGCTGGTCAGCCCCAGCATTTT. Translating it yields CASRSAGTAGQPQHF.

This clone was counted between two and nine times. V and J are TRBV27 and TRBJ2-7, with 12 bases matching TRBD2. The trim removed 4 bases at V and 2 bases at J, leaving 3 bases unmatched. Germline V CDR1 and CDR2: MNHEY, SMNVEV (reference sequence). The CDR3 extends over 15 amino acids. This chain's CDR3 is CASSSRLAGAYEQYF. Here the CDR3 DNA reads TGTGCCAGCAGTTCACGACTAGCGGGAGCCTACGAGCAGTACTTC.

The count of this clone is one. The chain links TRBV18 to TRBJ2-7; D gene uncertain. Trimming removed 2 bases at V and 4 bases at J, with 15 bases between. Germline lookup yields CDR1 KGHSH and CDR2 LQKENI. The length of the CDR3 is 15 residues. The CDR3 bases are TGTGCCAGCTCACCAGTCCATAGTACCACTTACGAGCAGTACTTC. This sequence encodes CASSPVHSTTYEQYF.